The 24 T cell receptor beta chains below come from one sample, sequenced in a study of T-cell reconstitution after alpha-beta-depleted transplantation in children. Unique molecular identifiers were incorporated into the prepared TCRbeta library. Each CDR3 protein is one row after TCRdb ran MiXCR on the PCR reads. The repertoire holds 40,000 to 60,000 distinct CDR3 sequences, with 9.2% as singletons. The sample here was PBMCs, mostly from graft donor cells, taken 60 days after TCRalphabeta/CD19-depleted stem cell transplant. These receptors were collected from a male patient under 10 years old who had a stem cell transplant for chronic granulomatous disease, so the T cells may come from the graft donor.

The chain links TRBV7-8 to TRBJ2-7; a possible D gene is TRBD2 (6 bases). Germline assignment: CDR1 SGHVS and CDR2 FQNEAQ. V shed 1 base and J shed 0 bases, with 7 bases lying between them. There are 14 residues in the CDR3. For the CDR3, the DNA is TGTGCCAGCAGCTTAGTCGGGAGCTCCTACGAGCAGTACTTC. Its protein product is CASSLVGSSYEQYF.

This clonotype was found many times. The rearrangement links TRBV5-4 to TRBJ2-1; 9 bases align to TRBD1. V shed 4 bases and J 4 bases; nucleotides not matched to a gene: 6. CDR3 length: 15 amino acids. From germline, CDR1 is SGHNT and CDR2 YYREEE (reference sequence). In DNA form, the CDR3 reads TGTGCCAGCAGCCGGATAGGACAGGGGTACAATGAGCAGTTCTTC. It codes for CASSRIGQGYNEQFF.

In this sample, this clonotype turned up many times. CDR3 sequence (DNA): TGTGCCAGTACCCAAAGGGGAGAAAACTATTCTAACTATGGCTACACCTTC. Its translation is CASTQRGENYSNYGYTF. The chain links TRBV19 to TRBJ1-2, with a possible D match to TRBD1 (5 bases). CDR1 and CDR2 (germline): LNHDA, SQIVND (reference sequence). CDR3 length: 17 amino acids. Trimming removed 7 bases from V and 0 bases from J, with 21 bases in between.

This clonotype was counted at least ten times. The gene calls are TRBV18 and TRBJ2-7, with 7 bases matching TRBD1. The germline gives CDR1 KGHSH, CDR2 LQKENI. The junction had 9 bases not matched to a gene; V was cut back by 3 bases and J by 4 bases. The CDR3 is 15 amino acids. CDR3 DNA sequence: TGTGCCAGCTCACCTTCCAGGACAGGTCTGTACGAGCAGTACTTC. This gives the protein CASSPSRTGLYEQYF.

This clonotype came up many times. The chain employs TRBV7-3 and TRBJ2-1; D may correspond to TRBD1 or TRBD2 (7 bases each). The CDR3 is 17 amino acids. Germline V CDR1 and CDR2: SGHTA, FQGTGA. Trimming removed 8 bases from V and 0 bases from J, with 20 bases in between. The CDR3 sequence is CASSRGGSGSSYNEQFF. In DNA form, the CDR3 reads TGTGCCAGCTCCAGGGGGGGGAGCGGTAGCTCCTACAATGAGCAGTTCTTC.

The chain is built from TRBV28 and TRBJ2-5; 11 bases map to TRBD1. Unmatched junction bases numbered 13, after V lost 8 bases and J lost 2 bases. This CDR3 is built from 17 residues. Germline values: CDR1 MDHEN, CDR2 SYDVKM. This chain's CDR3 is CASRTGGAGVTQETQYF. CDR3 DNA sequence: TGTGCCAGCCGGACAGGGGGCGCTGGGGTAACACAAGAGACCCAGTACTTC. The whole variable domain, filled in from reference TRBV28 and TRBJ2-5, reads DVKVTQSSRYLVKRTGEKVFLECVQDMDHENMFWYRQDPGLGLRLIYFSYDVKMKEKGDIPEGYSVSREKKERFSLILESASTNQTSMYLCASRTGGAGVTQETQYFGPGTRLLVL.

Many counts were recorded for this clonotype. The genes are TRBV7-2 and TRBJ2-1; maybe TRBD2 (6 bases). CDR3 length: 16 residues. The germline V and J ends were trimmed by 1 base and 0 bases, with 10 bases remaining between them. Germline V gene data show CDR1 as SGHTA and CDR2 as FQGNSA. CDR3 sequence: CASSLEGGTSYNEQFF. The CDR3 DNA is TGTGCCAGCAGCTTAGAAGGCGGGACCTCCTACAATGAGCAGTTCTTC. The whole variable domain, remainder taken from reference TRBV7-2 and TRBJ2-1, is GAGVSQSPSNKVTEKGKDVELRCDPISGHTALYWYRQSLGQGLEFLIYFQGNSAPDKSGLPSDRFSAERTGGSVSTLTIQRTQQEDSAVYLCASSLEGGTSYNEQFFGPGTRLTVL.

This clonotype showed up many times. The V gene is TRBV28, the J gene TRBJ1-5, with D perhaps matching TRBD1 (6 bases). The germline gives CDR1 MDHEN, CDR2 SYDVKM. Trimming stripped 4 bases from V and 1 base from J, with 11 bases between. The CDR3 totals 15 residues. In DNA form, the CDR3 reads TGTGCCAGCAGTTATCCGGGACACAGCAATCAGCCCCAGCATTTT. Amino acids: CASSYPGHSNQPQHF.

This clonotype was recorded at least ten times. This chain connects TRBV7-2 to TRBJ1-6, with 8 bases matching TRBD1. Germline CDR1 is SGHTA and CDR2 is FQGNSA. The ends lost 4 bases at V and 8 bases at J; junction bases unmatched: 7. The CDR3 contains 15 residues. The CDR3 coding sequence is TGTGCCAGCAGCTCGGACAGGGCTCCCTATTCACCCCTCCACTTT. The encoded protein is CASSSDRAPYSPLHF.

This clonotype was picked up many times. The CDR3 DNA reads TGTGCCAGCAGCTACGCCGGGCAGACCTCCTACGAGCAGTACTTC. This codes for CASSYAGQTSYEQYF. V is TRBV27 and J is TRBJ2-7, with D hard to call. V lost 6 bases and J 0 bases, leaving 15 bases between the germline ends. The CDR3 spans 15 residues. Germline CDR1 and CDR2: MNHEY and SMNVEV (reference sequence).

This clonotype was seen a handful of times. V is TRBV20-1 and J is TRBJ1-1; no firm D call. The germline V gene has CDR1 DFQATT and CDR2 SNEGSKA (reference sequence). The CDR3 totals 12 residues. Trimming cost V 4 bases and J 10 bases, with 16 bases left between them. CDR3 residues: CSATFDPRGAFF. DNA of the CDR3: TGCAGTGCTACATTCGACCCCCGCGGAGCTTTCTTT.

This clonotype has ten or more counts. This rearrangement joins TRBV20-1 to TRBJ1-5; D might be TRBD1 (5 bases). The CDR3 is 15 amino acids. The V end was cut by 6 bases, the J end by 4 bases, with 19 bases between. From germline, CDR1 is DFQATT and CDR2 SNEGSKA (reference sequence). As DNA, the CDR3 is TGCAGTGCCAGCCTTCCGGGGCCAGGGAATCAGCCCCAGCATTTT. Its translation: CSASLPGPGNQPQHF.

This clonotype was seen a few times. The genes are TRBV20-1 and TRBJ1-3, with 8 bases identical to TRBD1. With V trimmed by 3 bases and J by 2 bases, 6 bases remained unmatched. The CDR3 is 15 residues long. From germline, CDR1 is DFQATT and CDR2 SNEGSKA (reference sequence). The CDR3 is CSARDQGAAGNTIYF. The CDR3 DNA is TGCAGTGCTAGGGATCAGGGGGCTGCTGGAAACACCATATATTTT.

This clonotype was counted between two and nine times. The chain has TRBV7-6 and TRBJ2-1, with D perhaps TRBD1 (6 bases). Per the germline V gene, CDR1 is SGHVS and CDR2 is FNYEAQ. V was shortened by 0 bases and J by 10 bases, with 10 bases between the two germline ends. The CDR3 spans 13 residues. The CDR3 here is CASSLAGTPEQFF. CDR3 in DNA: TGTGCCAGCAGCTTAGCCGGGACACCCGAGCAGTTCTTC.

This clonotype was recorded many times. The rearrangement joins TRBV27 to TRBJ1-2; D possibly corresponds to TRBD1 (5 bases). With 5 bases removed from V and 4 bases from J, the gap between germline ends came to 23 bases. Looked up from germline, CDR1 is MNHEY and CDR2 is SMNVEV (reference sequence). This CDR3 contains 17 residues. CDR3 in amino acids: CASSPWVGLGEAYGYTF. CDR3 DNA sequence: TGTGCCAGCAGTCCCTGGGTGGGCCTGGGGGAGGCCTATGGCTACACCTTC.

This clonotype was recorded at least ten times. The CDR3 DNA reads as TGCAGCGTTGAGGGGCCTCGGGATACGCAGTATTTT. Translated, it gives CSVEGPRDTQYF. The rearrangement joins TRBV29-1 to TRBJ2-3; D is perhaps TRBD1 (5 bases). Germline V gives CDR1 SQVTM, CDR2 ANQGSEA. This CDR3 has 12 residues. V was cut by 3 bases and J by 6 bases, with 10 bases left in between.

This clonotype was observed a few times. The gene calls are TRBV28 and TRBJ1-1; 7 nucleotides align to TRBD1. The germline CDR1 and CDR2 sequences are MDHEN and SYDVKM. The CDR3 contains 12 residues. The V and J ends lost 8 bases and 4 bases, in that order; junction bases with no gene match: 4. The CDR3 region is CASQTGPTEAFF. The DNA for the CDR3 is TGTGCCAGCCAGACAGGGCCCACTGAAGCTTTCTTT.

This clonotype has a count of ten or more. The CDR3 sequence: CASSLTLEKNIQYF. The CDR3 DNA sequence: TGTGCCAGCAGCTTGACTTTAGAGAAAAACATTCAGTACTTC. The V and J genes are TRBV11-2 and TRBJ2-4, with D unclear. V was cut by 3 bases and J by 4 bases, with 10 bases left in between. This CDR3 region has 14 residues. Germline V gene lookup returns CDR1 SGHAT and CDR2 FQNNGV.

V is TRBV20-1 and J is TRBJ2-7, with 11 nucleotides matching TRBD2. There are 16 residues in the CDR3. The germline gives CDR1 DFQATT, CDR2 SNEGSKA (reference sequence). The trim removed 3 bases at V and 9 bases at J, leaving 16 bases unmatched. The CDR3 region has the DNA TGCAGTGCTAGCCTGGGGGTAGCGGGAGGGGGGGAAGGGCAGTACTTC. Translation: CSASLGVAGGGEGQYF.

This clonotype was seen only a few times. The chain is built from TRBV10-3 and TRBJ1-2; possibly TRBD1 for D (5 bases). Germline V CDR1 and CDR2: ENHRY, SYGVKD. The V end lost 6 bases, the J end lost 4 bases, and 15 bases lay between the germline ends. CDR3 length: 14 residues. The CDR3 region is CAIRSSQGGYGYTF. For the CDR3, the DNA is TGTGCCATCAGAAGCTCTCAGGGTGGCTATGGCTACACCTTC.

The chain recombines TRBV28 with TRBJ1-3; D remains unclear. CDR3 length equals 14 residues. The V end lost 8 bases, the J end lost 1 base, and 12 bases lay between the germline ends. Germline V gives CDR1 MDHEN, CDR2 SYDVKM. CDR3 residues: CASEPLMSGNTIYF. The CDR3 nucleotides read TGTGCCAGCGAGCCGCTTATGTCTGGAAACACCATATATTTT. The whole variable domain, remainder taken from reference TRBV28 and TRBJ1-3, is DVKVTQSSRYLVKRTGEKVFLECVQDMDHENMFWYRQDPGLGLRLIYFSYDVKMKEKGDIPEGYSVSREKKERFSLILESASTNQTSMYLCASEPLMSGNTIYFGEGSWLTVV.

The rearrangement joins TRBV6-1 to TRBJ1-5, with 7 bases fitting TRBD1. This CDR3 comprises 15 residues. Looked up from germline, CDR1 is MNHNS and CDR2 is SASEGT. J lost 4 bases, V lost 8 bases, and 11 bases had no gene match. CDR3 sequence: CASLGGDRGNQPQHF. CDR3 in DNA: TGTGCCAGCTTAGGGGGGGACAGAGGAAATCAGCCCCAGCATTTT.

Ten or more counts support this clonotype. V gene TRBV7-9 combines with J gene TRBJ2-1, with a weak D call TRBD2 (5 bases). This CDR3 is built from 15 residues. Trimming removed 3 bases from V and 8 bases from J, with 17 bases in between. CDR1 and CDR2 (germline): SEHNR, FQNEAQ (reference sequence). The CDR3 here is CASSFGGSTRDEQFF. DNA for the CDR3: TGTGCCAGCAGCTTCGGTGGGAGTACTCGGGATGAGCAGTTCTTC.

This clonotype came up many times. The chain carries TRBV12-3 or TRBV12-4 and TRBJ2-1; no firm D call. This CDR3 contains 13 residues. Trimming left V 4 bases short and J 3 bases short, with 7 bases between. DNA for the CDR3: TGTGCCAGCAGTTCCCGGATCTACAATGAGCAGTTCTTC. Translating gives CASSSRIYNEQFF.